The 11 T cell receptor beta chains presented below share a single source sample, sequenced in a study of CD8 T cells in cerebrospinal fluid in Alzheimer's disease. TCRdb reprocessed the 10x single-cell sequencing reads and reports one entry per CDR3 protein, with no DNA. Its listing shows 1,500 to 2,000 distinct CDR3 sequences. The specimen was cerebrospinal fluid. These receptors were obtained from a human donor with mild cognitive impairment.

CDR3 in amino acids: CASRPATRGRSSYEQYF. The chain couples TRBV6-2 or TRBV6-3 to TRBJ2-7; TCRdb gives TRBD2 as the D gene, but with no DNA this cannot be confirmed. Germline lookup yields CDR1 MNHEY and CDR2 SVGEGT. The CDR3 covers 17 residues.

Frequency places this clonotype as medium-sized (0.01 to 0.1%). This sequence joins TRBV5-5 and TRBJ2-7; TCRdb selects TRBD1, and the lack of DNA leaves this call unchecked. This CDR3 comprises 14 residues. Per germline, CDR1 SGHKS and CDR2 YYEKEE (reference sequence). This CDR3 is CASSPPGGRYEQYF.

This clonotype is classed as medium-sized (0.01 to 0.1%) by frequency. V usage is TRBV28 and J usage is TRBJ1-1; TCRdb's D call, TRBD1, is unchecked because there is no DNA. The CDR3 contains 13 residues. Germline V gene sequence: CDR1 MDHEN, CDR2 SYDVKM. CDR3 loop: CASSLIVRDEAFF.

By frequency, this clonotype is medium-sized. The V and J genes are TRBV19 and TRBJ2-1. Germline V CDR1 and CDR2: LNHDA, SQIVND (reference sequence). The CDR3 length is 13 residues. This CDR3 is CASSISSYNEQFF.

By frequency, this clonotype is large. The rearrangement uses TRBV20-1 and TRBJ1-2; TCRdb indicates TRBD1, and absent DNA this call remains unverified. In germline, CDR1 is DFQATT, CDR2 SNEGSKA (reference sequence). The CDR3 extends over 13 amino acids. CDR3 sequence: CSVRGDANYGYTF.

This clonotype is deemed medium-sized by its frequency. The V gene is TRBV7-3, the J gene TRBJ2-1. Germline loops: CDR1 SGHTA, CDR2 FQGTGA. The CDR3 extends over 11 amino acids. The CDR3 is CASSGNNEQFF.

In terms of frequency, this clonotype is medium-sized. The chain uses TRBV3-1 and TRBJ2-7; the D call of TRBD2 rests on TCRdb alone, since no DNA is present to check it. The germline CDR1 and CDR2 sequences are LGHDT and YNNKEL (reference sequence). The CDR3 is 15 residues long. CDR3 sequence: CASSPGLVGPYEQYF.

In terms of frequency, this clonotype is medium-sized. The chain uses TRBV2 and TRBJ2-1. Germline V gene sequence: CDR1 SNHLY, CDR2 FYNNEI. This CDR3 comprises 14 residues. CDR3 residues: CASMETGHHNEQFF. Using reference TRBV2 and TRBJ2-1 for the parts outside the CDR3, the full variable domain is EPEVTQTPSHQVTQMGQEVILRCVPISNHLYFYWYRQILGQKVEFLVSFYNNEISEKSEIFDDQFSVERPDGSNFTLKIRSTKLEDSAMYFCASMETGHHNEQFFGPGTRLTVL.

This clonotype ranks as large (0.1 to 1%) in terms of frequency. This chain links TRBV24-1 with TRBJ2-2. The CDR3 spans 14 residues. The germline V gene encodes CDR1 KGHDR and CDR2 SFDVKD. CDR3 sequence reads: CATSDRRNTGELFF.

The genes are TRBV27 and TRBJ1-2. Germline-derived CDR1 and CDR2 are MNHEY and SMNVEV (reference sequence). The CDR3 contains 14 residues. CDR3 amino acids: CASSPFVAGYGYTF.

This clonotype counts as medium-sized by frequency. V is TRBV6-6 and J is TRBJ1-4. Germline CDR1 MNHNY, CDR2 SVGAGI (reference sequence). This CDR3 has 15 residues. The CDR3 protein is CASSRSTALGEKLFF.